Listed here are 10 T cell receptor beta chains from one sample, sequenced in a study of T-cell reconstitution after alpha-beta-depleted transplantation in children. The library targeted TCRbeta and was prepared with unique molecular identifiers. TCRdb reanalysed the PCR reads using MiXCR and keeps one entry per CDR3 protein. The top ten hold 6.3% of the sample, which has about 260,000 distinct CDR3 sequences, roughly 8% seen once. The sample here was PBMCs, mostly from graft donor cells, taken 180 days after TCRalphabeta/CD19-depleted stem cell transplant. These receptors all stem from a male patient between 10 and 17 years old who had a stem cell transplant for acute lymphoblastic leukemia, so the T cells may come from the graft donor.

This clonotype has ten or more counts. The CDR3 nucleotides read TGTGCCAGCAGTCCTTGGACAGGTCTCACCGGGGAGCTGTTTTTT. This encodes CASSPWTGLTGELFF. The chain links TRBV12-3 or TRBV12-4 to TRBJ2-2; 7 nucleotides align to TRBD1. Trimming removed 5 bases from V and 4 bases from J; junction bases left unmatched: 7. The CDR3 sequence is 15 residues long.

The DNA for the CDR3 is TGTGCCAGCAGTTCAGGTAGAACGGAGACCCAGTACTTC. This sequence encodes CASSSGRTETQYF. V is TRBV6-5 and J is TRBJ2-5, with D unresolved. Germline-derived CDR1 and CDR2 are MNHEY and SVGAGI. CDR3 length equals 13 residues. Trimming shortened V by 4 bases and J by 5 bases, and 11 bases separated the two germline ends.

Many counts were recorded for this clonotype. The chain joins TRBV20-1 to TRBJ2-5; a weak D match, TRBD1 (5 bases). CDR3 size: 13 residues. The V gene lost 6 bases and the J gene lost 0 bases, with 11 bases spanning the gap. Germline-derived CDR1 and CDR2 are DFQATT and SNEGSKA (reference sequence). DNA for the CDR3: TGCAGTGCCAGCGACAGCTACCAAGAGACCCAGTACTTC. Translated, it gives CSASDSYQETQYF.

This clonotype was counted at least ten times. The rearrangement links TRBV19 to TRBJ2-3; 8 bases are a match to TRBD2. With V trimmed by 2 bases and J by 5 bases, 21 bases remained unmatched. This CDR3 region has 20 residues. In germline, CDR1 is LNHDA, CDR2 SQIVND (reference sequence). The CDR3 DNA reads TGTGCCAGTAGTATATCCCTTCATCACCCGGGACTAGAAAGAGGAGATACGCAGTATTTT. As protein: CASSISLHHPGLERGDTQYF.

Remarks on this clonotype: A read error may explain this, as a much larger clone is one base away. The chain combines TRBV10-3 with TRBJ1-5; 10 nucleotides align to TRBD1. Germline loops: CDR1 ENHRY, CDR2 SYGVKD. This CDR3 is 13 amino acids long. With 7 bases clipped from V and 4 bases from J, the junction kept 1 base outside the gene matches. The CDR3 DNA sequence: TGTGCCATCAAGGACAGGGGGAATCAGCCCCAGCATTTT. Translated: CAIKDRGNQPQHF.

This clonotype has a count of ten or more. This chain connects TRBV15 to TRBJ2-5; D is perhaps TRBD1 (5 bases). Germline loops: CDR1 LNHNV, CDR2 YYDKDF (reference sequence). Deletions cut 0 bases from V and 4 bases from J, with 15 bases between. This CDR3 is built from 16 residues. The CDR3 nucleotides read TGTGCCACCAGCAGAGAAGAAGTAGGGGAAGGAGAGACCCAGTACTTC. This translates into CATSREEVGEGETQYF.

V gene TRBV18 combines with J gene TRBJ2-7, with 9 bases that match TRBD2. Germline CDR1 KGHSH, CDR2 LQKENI. The CDR3 covers 15 residues. The V gene end was trimmed by 3 bases and the J gene end by 6 bases; junction bases not matched to a gene: 9. CDR3 bases: TGTGCCAGCTCACCGTCGTCTAGCGGGAATGGCGAGCAGTACTTC. It specifies CASSPSSSGNGEQYF. Drawing the rest from reference TRBV18 and TRBJ2-7, the complete variable domain is NAGVMQNPRHLVRRRGQEARLRCSPMKGHSHVYWYRQLPEEGLKFMVYLQKENIIDESGMPKERFSAEFPKEGPSILRIQQVVRGDSAAYFCASSPSSSGNGEQYFGPGTRLTVT.

This clonotype was detected ten times or more. This chain connects TRBV4-2 to TRBJ1-6; 8 nucleotides agree with TRBD1. The germline V gene encodes CDR1 LGHNA and CDR2 YNFKEQ. This CDR3 is built from 18 residues. V trimming: 1 base; J trimming: 9 bases; junction bases outside the gene matches: 14. This chain's CDR3 is CASSQGVAGGQASSPLHF. The DNA for the CDR3 is TGTGCCAGCAGCCAAGGTGTCGCGGGGGGACAGGCGAGTTCACCCCTCCACTTT.

This clonotype was seen repeatedly, ten times or more. CDR3 in DNA: TGCAGTGCTAGAGGGACAGGGCTCCGGAACTCCTACGAGCAGTACTTC. It specifies CSARGTGLRNSYEQYF. This sequence joins TRBV20-1 and TRBJ2-7; 8 positions agree with TRBD1. Unmatched junction bases numbered 8, after V lost 1 base and J lost 0 bases. The germline CDR1 and CDR2 sequences are DFQATT and SNEGSKA (reference sequence). This CDR3 has 16 amino acids.

This clonotype was recorded at least ten times. CDR3 protein: CASTRGSNQPQHF. The CDR3 DNA reads TGTGCCAGCACCAGAGGGAGCAATCAGCCCCAGCATTTT. The V and J genes are TRBV6-2 or TRBV6-3 and TRBJ1-5; D is unresolved. V was pared by 7 bases and J by 1 base, with 8 bases between. Germline V CDR1 and CDR2: MNHEY, SVGEGT. CDR3 length: 13 residues.